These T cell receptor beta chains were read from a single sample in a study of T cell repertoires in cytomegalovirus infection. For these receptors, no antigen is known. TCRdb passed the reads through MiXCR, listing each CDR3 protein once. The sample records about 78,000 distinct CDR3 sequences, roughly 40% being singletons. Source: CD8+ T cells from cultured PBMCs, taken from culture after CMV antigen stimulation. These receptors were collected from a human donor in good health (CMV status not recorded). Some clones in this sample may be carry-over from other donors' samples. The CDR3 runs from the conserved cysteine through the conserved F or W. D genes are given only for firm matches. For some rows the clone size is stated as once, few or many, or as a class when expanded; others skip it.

CASSEPAGVLVNEQFF TGTGCCAGCAGTGAACCCGCGGGGGTATTGGTGAATGAGCAGTTCTTC TRBV2 TRBD2 NA 16 TRBJ2-1
CASSPGLAGSTGELFF TGTGCCAGCAGCCCCGGACTAGCGGGGAGCACCGGGGAGCTGTTTTTT TRBV6-5 TRBD2 few 16 TRBJ2-2
CAGDRDTMDTGELFF TGTGCCGGGGACAGGGACACCATGGACACCGGGGAGCTGTTTTTT TRBV7-9 TRBD1 NA 15 TRBJ2-2
CASSLRQGYDYEQYF TGCGCCAGCAGCCTACGACAGGGGTACGACTACGAGCAGTACTTC TRBV5-1 TRBD1 few 15 TRBJ2-7
CASSLVGGARQPQHF TGTGCCAGCAGCTTAGTAGGTGGGGCGAGGCAGCCCCAGCATTTT TRBV7-6 NA few 15 TRBJ1-5
CASSLSQSYEQYF TGTGCCAGCAGTTTATCCCAGTCCTACGAGCAGTACTTC TRBV27 NA few 13 TRBJ2-7
CSASRLAADGDTQYF TGCAGTGCTAGTCGGCTAGCGGCGGACGGGGATACGCAGTATTTT TRBV20-1 TRBD2 NA 15 TRBJ2-3
CASSYSNTGTTGELFF TGTGCCAGCAGTTACTCGAATACAGGGACGACCGGGGAGCTGTTTTTT TRBV6-5 NA NA 16 TRBJ2-2
CASRLTGYEQYF TGTGCCAGCAGACTCACAGGCTACGAGCAGTACTTC TRBV2 NA NA 12 TRBJ2-7
CASSRSGGSSYEQYF TGTGCCAGCAGCCGTAGCGGGGGGAGCTCCTACGAGCAGTACTTC TRBV5-6 TRBD2 many 15 TRBJ2-7
CASSAGPYEQYF TGCGCCAGCAGCGCCGGACCCTACGAGCAGTACTTC TRBV5-1 NA NA 12 TRBJ2-7
CASSLVEAFSYNEQFF TGTGCCAGCAGCTTGGTCGAGGCCTTCTCCTACAATGAGCAGTTCTTC TRBV5-5 NA few 16 TRBJ2-1
CASSQAGYQTYEQYF TGCGCCAGCAGCCAAGCGGGCTACCAAACCTACGAGCAGTACTTC TRBV4-1 NA few 15 TRBJ2-7
CASSPGEGGTDTQYF TGTGCCAGCAGCCCCGGGGAGGGCGGCACAGATACGCAGTATTTT TRBV11-2 TRBD2 NA 15 TRBJ2-3
CASSIAGEQYF TGTGCCAGCAGTATAGCGGGAGAGCAGTACTTC TRBV6-5 TRBD2 once 11 TRBJ2-7
CASSYQAGSSPLHF TGTGCCAGCAGCTACCAGGCTGGAAGTTCACCCCTCCACTTT TRBV7-9 NA NA 14 TRBJ1-6
CASSSGTGVHNEQFF TGTGCCAGCAGCTCCGGGACAGGGGTCCACAATGAGCAGTTCTTC TRBV5-6 TRBD1 few 15 TRBJ2-1
CSARDEVTGELFF TGCAGTGCTAGAGATGAAGTCACCGGGGAGCTGTTTTTT TRBV20-1 NA NA 13 TRBJ2-2
CASSLGYRVQETQYF TGCGCCAGCAGCTTGGGCTACAGGGTTCAAGAGACCCAGTACTTC TRBV5-1 NA few 15 TRBJ2-5
CASRETGAINTEAFF TGTGCCAGTCGGGAAACAGGGGCAATTAACACTGAAGCTTTCTTT TRBV19 TRBD1 NA 15 TRBJ1-1
CASSRAGPRGYNSPLHF TGTGCCAGCAGCCGGGCTGGACCAAGGGGTTATAATTCACCCCTCCACTTT TRBV7-2 NA once 17 TRBJ1-6
CASSIVWDRGNHEQFF TGTGCCAGTAGTATTGTATGGGACAGGGGGAATCATGAGCAGTTCTTC TRBV19 TRBD1 NA 16 TRBJ2-1
CSARVPRDRLGYGYTF TGCAGTGCTAGAGTCCCCAGGGATAGGCTGGGTTATGGCTACACCTTC TRBV20-1 NA NA 16 TRBJ1-2
CASSYGTGSLHEQFF TGTGCCAGCAGTTATGGGACAGGGAGTCTACATGAGCAGTTCTTC TRBV6-8 TRBD1 few 15 TRBJ2-1
CASSLPGNEQFF TGTGCCAGCAGCTTACCCGGGAATGAGCAGTTCTTC TRBV7-8 NA few 12 TRBJ2-1
CASSLAGILYNEQFF TGTGCCAGCAGTTTAGCAGGGATTCTGTACAATGAGCAGTTCTTC TRBV12-3/TRBV12-4 NA few 15 TRBJ2-1
CASSEGHSQNYGYTF TGTGCCAGCAGTGAGGGCCACTCCCAAAACTATGGCTACACCTTC TRBV2 NA NA 15 TRBJ1-2
CASSWDFSSYNEQFF TGTGCCAGCAGCTGGGACTTCAGCTCCTACAATGAGCAGTTCTTC TRBV7-2 NA few 15 TRBJ2-1
CASSLWGTGSSEQYF TGTGCCAGCAGCCTATGGGGTACAGGGTCCTCCGAGCAGTACTTC TRBV7-9 NA NA 15 TRBJ2-7
CASSTPTGLFYEQYF TGTGCCAGCAGCACTCCGACAGGGCTGTTCTACGAGCAGTACTTC TRBV7-9 TRBD1 many 15 TRBJ2-7
CASSLPGDYEQYF TGTGCCAGCAGTTTGCCGGGTGACTACGAGCAGTACTTC TRBV6-6 NA few 13 TRBJ2-7
CASSYTASNTGELFF TGTGCCAGCAGTTACACGGCTAGCAACACCGGGGAGCTGTTTTTT TRBV6-2/TRBV6-3 NA NA 15 TRBJ2-2
CASSQIVSGGTDTQYF TGCGCCAGCAGCCAAATCGTAAGCGGGGGGACAGATACGCAGTATTTT TRBV4-1 TRBD2 NA 16 TRBJ2-3
CASSLERGVVNEQFF TGTGCCAGCAGTTTAGAGAGGGGGGTGGTAAATGAGCAGTTCTTC TRBV12-3/TRBV12-4 NA few 15 TRBJ2-1
CASSLGGEAGNEQFF TGTGCCAGCAGCTTAGGGGGGGAAGCGGGGAATGAGCAGTTCTTC TRBV7-2 TRBD2 many 15 TRBJ2-1
CASTLHANTGELFF TGTGCCAGCACCTTACACGCGAACACCGGGGAGCTGTTTTTT TRBV5-5 NA NA 14 TRBJ2-2
CASSHMDRSYEQYF TGTGCCAGCAGCCACATGGACAGGTCCTACGAGCAGTACTTC TRBV11-1 TRBD1 NA 14 TRBJ2-7
CATSRDQGFSETQYF TGTGCCACCAGCAGAGATCAGGGTTTTAGTGAGACCCAGTACTTC TRBV15 NA NA 15 TRBJ2-5
CASSSGQAPTGANVLTF TGTGCCAGCAGCTCCGGACAGGCCCCCACTGGGGCCAACGTCCTGACTTTC TRBV7-9 TRBD1 few 17 TRBJ2-6
CASSDSQGTNTEAFF TGTGCCAGCAGTGACTCGCAGGGGACGAACACTGAAGCTTTCTTT TRBV6-4 NA few 15 TRBJ1-1
CASSLRPDTQYF TGTGCCAGCAGCTTACGGCCAGATACGCAGTATTTT TRBV7-9 NA few 12 TRBJ2-3
CASSPSDRGPSGNTIYF TGTGCCAGCTCACCATCGGACAGGGGCCCCTCTGGAAACACCATATATTTT TRBV18 TRBD1 NA 17 TRBJ1-3
CASSYLGYGNTEAFF TGTGCCAGCAGCTACCTAGGGTACGGGAACACTGAAGCTTTCTTT TRBV7-4 NA NA 15 TRBJ1-1
CASSQIDILATDTQYF TGCGCCAGCAGCCAAATTGACATCTTGGCTACAGATACGCAGTATTTT TRBV4-1 NA NA 16 TRBJ2-3
CASSWGQGRYPYEQYF TGTGCCAGCAGCTGGGGACAGGGAAGGTATCCCTACGAGCAGTACTTC TRBV7-9 TRBD1 few 16 TRBJ2-7
CASTLWGDTEAFF TGTGCCAGCACCTTGTGGGGTGACACTGAAGCTTTCTTT TRBV5-6 NA NA 13 TRBJ1-1
CASSREDVWPYNEQFF TGTGCCAGCAGCCGGGAGGACGTTTGGCCTTACAATGAGCAGTTCTTC TRBV3-1 NA NA 16 TRBJ2-1
CASSFWSGGNQPQHF TGTGCCAGCAGCTTTTGGTCAGGTGGCAATCAGCCCCAGCATTTT TRBV7-2 NA few 15 TRBJ1-5
CASSLTGGADGELFF TGTGCCAGCAGCTTAACAGGGGGCGCGGACGGGGAGCTGTTTTTT TRBV5-6 TRBD1 once 15 TRBJ2-2
CASSFNTGGGNTGELFF TGTGCCAGCAGTTTCAATACAGGGGGAGGGAACACCGGGGAGCTGTTTTTT TRBV6-5 TRBD1 NA 17 TRBJ2-2